Given below is one T cell receptor (beta chain) in context. Its specificity is not known. TCRdb's table, derived via immunoSEQ multiplex PCR, lists solely in-frame clones and lacks some. The profile shows about 110,000 clones, roughly nine tenths of them singletons. The sample is drawn from a study of graft-versus-host responses after intestinal transplantation. Study-wide context: Recipients underwent multivisceral, liver-intestinal, or isolated intestinal transplants. All recipients were given anti-thymocyte globulin induction, and tacrolimus and steroids were then administered for 3 to 4 years. Study-level points and caveats: GvH clones were identified in recipient marrow, with some first appearing in ileum or blood.

This specimen consisted of unstimulated CD4+ T cells sorted from spleen or lymph node cells, obtained before transplant. The sequence was obtained from a human donor who was the organ donor for an intestinal transplant.

The DNA of the CDR3 is TGTGCCAGCAGTTTATGGGGATACGAGCAGTACTTC. It codes for CASSLWGYEQYF. V usage is TRBV28 and J usage is TRBJ2-7, with D uncertain. CDR1 MDHEN and CDR2 SYDVKM come from the germline V gene. With 0 bases removed from V and 4 bases from J, the gap between germline ends came to 4 bases. The CDR3 consists of 12 residues.